This TCR beta chain was found in a study of Graves' ophthalmopathy and Graves' hyperthyroidism listed by TCRdb under 2018. The study in broad terms: Peripheral blood was collected at initial diagnosis, before any treatment. The study used signatures of the TCR beta repertoire to tell Graves' ophthalmopathy apart from Graves' hyperthyroidism and to predict which patients would progress to ophthalmopathy. In total, 135 blood samples were TCR-sequenced: around 42 ophthalmopathy, some 80 hyperthyroidism and roughly 17 hyperthyroidism-to-ophthalmopathy patients. In six hyperthyroidism patients, T-cell repertoires of thyroid tissue and blood were compared. To explore V-J signatures that distinguish ophthalmopathy from hyperthyroidism, a discovery set of about a hundred patients was enrolled, made up of approximately 45 with ophthalmopathy and some 56 with stable hyperthyroidism. Following sampling, methimazole starting at 30 mg daily was administered to hyperthyroidism patients, and high-dose intravenous methylprednisolone was administered to ophthalmopathy patients. An independent validation cohort comprised 18 to 20 hyperthyroidism patients and roughly 15 patients who later progressed from hyperthyroidism to ophthalmopathy.

For repertoire sequencing, TCR beta CDR3 regions were amplified from RNA transcripts. A first-round RT-PCR used HTBI primers with the Qiagen OneStep RT-PCR kit, followed by a second-round multiplex PCR, size selection and purification. The libraries underwent paired-end sequencing with 100 bp reads on an Illumina HiSeq2000. Regarding the original processing steps: Reads were processed with SOAPnuke, discarding reads with adapters, uncalled bases, mean Phred below 15, or no exact constant-primer or identifier match. High-quality paired reads were merged with COPE v1.2.5. Each unique nucleotide sequence was defined as a clonotype, and clonotypes were aligned to IMGT TRB V, D and J references with MiTCR v1.1. Only V-J combinations with frequency above 0.0001 were analysed, covering around 99% of repertoires. For each V-J combination, a TCR clonal expansion and chaos score was defined as the ratio of F50 clonal expansion to chaos observed in the TCRdist matrix. Welch's t-statistics and random forest were used to reduce the features to about 14 V-J combinations, which were then used as input to a naive Bayes classifier. The similarity between thyroid and blood repertoires was quantified using the Morisita-Horn index. The raw public data were reprocessed by TCRdb itself: fastp quality trimming at Q25, MiXCR clonotype calling, in-frame beta chains only. Entries are consolidated by CDR3 protein sequence, retaining the most common genes and DNA. These V and J calls are TCRdb output, not the study's own analysis. This sample holds 660,000 or so distinct CDR3 sequences; about 40% were observed only once. The ten largest clones take up more than 3% of the sample.

The ophthalmopathy patients had moderately to severely active disease, with a Clinical Activity Score of 3 or higher, a NOSPECS grade of 4 or higher, and a disease duration of less than 3 months. Patients with other autoimmune diseases, uncontrolled infections, pregnancy or lactation were excluded from the study. Clinical symptoms, serum thyroxine, TRAb, thyroid ultrasound and orbital computed tomography were used for diagnosis. Using Ficoll-Paque density gradient centrifugation, PBMCs were isolated from 9 to 10 ml of fresh peripheral blood. Total RNA was extracted with Trizol reagent and quality-checked on an Agilent 2100 Bioanalyzer. Summary of the overall study and its limitations: Sample size was not statistically predetermined, and group allocation was not concealed from the investigators. In cross-validation, the 13-signature model distinguished ophthalmopathy from stable hyperthyroidism with 85% to 90% sensitivity and around 82% specificity, and in the test set the corresponding values were approximately 80% and 68%. In validation, the model predicted ophthalmopathy progression with about 64% sensitivity and approximately 72% specificity; roughly eleven predicted patients were CT-confirmed with GO in a median of about 6.1 months. Among expanded thyroid clonotypes with frequency above 0.001, most also showed up in blood, which suggests that blood repertoires may reflect the thyroid immune response.

Turning to this clonotype: Its antigen is not yet known. One junction end disagrees with the germline gene, perhaps due to a read error.

Sequencing was performed on peripheral blood. The source of this sequence is an adult man with Graves' ophthalmopathy.

The sequenced DNA is TGTGCCAGCAGTTACGTCGGGGGAGACAATCAGCCCCAGCATTTT. Its protein product is CASSYVGGDNQPQHF. Here the chain combines TRBV10-3 and TRBJ1-5; the D segment could be TRBD1, given 5 matching bases. The CDR3 starts with the cysteine, ends with the phenylalanine, and has 15 residues. The DNA shown is the 45-base CDR3, in frame from base 1. The germline V gene specifies ENHRY as CDR1 and SYGVKD as CDR2.